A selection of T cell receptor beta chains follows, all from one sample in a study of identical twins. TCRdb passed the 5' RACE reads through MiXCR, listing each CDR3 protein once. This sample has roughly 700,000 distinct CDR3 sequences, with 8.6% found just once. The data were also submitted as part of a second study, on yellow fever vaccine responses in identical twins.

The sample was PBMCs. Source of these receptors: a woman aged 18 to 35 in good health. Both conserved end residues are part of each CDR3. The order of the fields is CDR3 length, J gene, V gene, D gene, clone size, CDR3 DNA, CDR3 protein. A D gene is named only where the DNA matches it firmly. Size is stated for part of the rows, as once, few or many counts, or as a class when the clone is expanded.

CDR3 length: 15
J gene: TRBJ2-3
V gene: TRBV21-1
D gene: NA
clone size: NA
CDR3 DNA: TGTGCCAGCAGCATCAGGACAGGGGGCACAGATACGCAGTATTTT
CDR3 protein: CASSIRTGGTDTQYF

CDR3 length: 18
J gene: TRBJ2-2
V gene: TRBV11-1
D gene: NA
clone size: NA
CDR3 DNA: TGTGCCAGCAGCCCTAATTCAGGGCAGGTGTCGAACACCGGGGAGCTGTTTTTT
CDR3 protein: CASSPNSGQVSNTGELFF

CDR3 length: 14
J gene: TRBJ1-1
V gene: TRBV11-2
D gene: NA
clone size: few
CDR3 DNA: TGTGCCAGCAGCAGAGACCCTTTCAATATTGAAGCTTTCTTT
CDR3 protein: CASSRDPFNIEAFF

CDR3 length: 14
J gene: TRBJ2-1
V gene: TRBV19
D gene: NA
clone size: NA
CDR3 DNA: TGTGCCAGTAGTATAGTCGGGAGTAGCGATGAGCAGTTCTTC
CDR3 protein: CASSIVGSSDEQFF

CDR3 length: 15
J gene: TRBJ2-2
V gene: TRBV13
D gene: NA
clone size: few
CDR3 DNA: TGTGCCAGCAGCTTACCGGGACCTTCCACCGGGGAGCTGTTTTTT
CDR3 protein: CASSLPGPSTGELFF

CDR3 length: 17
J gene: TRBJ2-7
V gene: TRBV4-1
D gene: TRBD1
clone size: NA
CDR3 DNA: TGCGCCAGCAGCCCAGACCGGACAGGGAGAAGCTCCTACGAGCAGTACTTC
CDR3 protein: CASSPDRTGRSSYEQYF

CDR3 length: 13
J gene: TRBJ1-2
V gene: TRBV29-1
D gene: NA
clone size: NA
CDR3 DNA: TGCAGCGTTGTGGGCAGAGACGACTATGGCTACACCTTC
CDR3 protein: CSVVGRDDYGYTF

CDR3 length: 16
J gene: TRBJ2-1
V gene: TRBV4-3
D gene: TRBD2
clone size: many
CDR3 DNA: TGCGCCAGCAGCCAAGTCGCCACTAGCGGGAACAATGAGCAGTTCTTC
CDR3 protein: CASSQVATSGNNEQFF

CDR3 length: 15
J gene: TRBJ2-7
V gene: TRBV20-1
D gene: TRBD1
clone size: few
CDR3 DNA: TGCAGTGCTAGAGATCTGCGACAGGGCTCTGCTGCGCAGTACTTC
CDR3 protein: CSARDLRQGSAAQYF

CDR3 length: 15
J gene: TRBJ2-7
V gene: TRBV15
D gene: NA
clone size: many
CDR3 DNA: TGTGCCACCAGCAGACCCCCGCAGGGATCCTACGAGCAGTACTTC
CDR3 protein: CATSRPPQGSYEQYF

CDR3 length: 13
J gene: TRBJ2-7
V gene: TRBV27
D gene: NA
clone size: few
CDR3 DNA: TGTGCCAGCAGTACGGGACTCGTCTACGAGCAGTACTTC
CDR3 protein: CASSTGLVYEQYF

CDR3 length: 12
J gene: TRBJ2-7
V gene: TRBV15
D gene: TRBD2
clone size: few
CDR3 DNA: TGTGCCACCAGCAGCTGGGGGGGCGAGCAGTACTTC
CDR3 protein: CATSSWGGEQYF

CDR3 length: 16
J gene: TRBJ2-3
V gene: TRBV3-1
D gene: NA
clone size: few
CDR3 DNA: TGTGCCAGCCGCGGAGGGCCGGACTATATCTTAGATACGCAGTATTTT
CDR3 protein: CASRGGPDYILDTQYF

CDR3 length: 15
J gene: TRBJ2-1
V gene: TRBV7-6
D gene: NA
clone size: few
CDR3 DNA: TGTGCCAGCAGCACCGTTTACAGGCCCCCTTATGAGCAGTTCTTC
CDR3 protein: CASSTVYRPPYEQFF

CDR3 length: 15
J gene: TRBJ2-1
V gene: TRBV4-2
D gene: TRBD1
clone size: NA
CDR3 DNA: TGTGCCAGCAGCCAACCCGGGACAGGTAGCAATGAGCAGTTCTTC
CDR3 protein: CASSQPGTGSNEQFF

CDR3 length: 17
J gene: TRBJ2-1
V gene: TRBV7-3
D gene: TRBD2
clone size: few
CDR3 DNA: TGTGCCAGCAGCGAACGAGGCGGGGGGGCCGGCCACAATGAGCAGTTCTTC
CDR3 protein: CASSERGGGAGHNEQFF

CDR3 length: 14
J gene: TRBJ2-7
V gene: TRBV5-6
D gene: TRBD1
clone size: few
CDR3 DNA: TGTGCCAGCAGCGGATACAGGGGAGCCCACGAGCAGTACTTC
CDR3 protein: CASSGYRGAHEQYF

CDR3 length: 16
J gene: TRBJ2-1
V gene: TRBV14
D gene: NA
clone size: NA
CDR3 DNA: TGTGCCAGCACCCCACACCCGACTGATTCCTACAATGAGCAGTTCTTC
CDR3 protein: CASTPHPTDSYNEQFF

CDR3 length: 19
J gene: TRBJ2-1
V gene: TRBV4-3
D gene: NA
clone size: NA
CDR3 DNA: TGCGCCAGCAGCCAAGATAATCTCGTGGCTAGCGAATTGTACAATGAGCAGTTCTTC
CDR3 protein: CASSQDNLVASELYNEQFF

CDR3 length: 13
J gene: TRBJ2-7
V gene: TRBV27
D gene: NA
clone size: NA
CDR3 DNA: TGTGCCAGCAGTACTTGGCGGGTGCCCGAGCAGTACTTC
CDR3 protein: CASSTWRVPEQYF

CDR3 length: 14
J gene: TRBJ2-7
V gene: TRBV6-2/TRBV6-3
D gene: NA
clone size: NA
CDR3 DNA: TGTGCCAGCACCGATAGAAGTCCCTCCTACGAGCAGTACTTC
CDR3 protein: CASTDRSPSYEQYF

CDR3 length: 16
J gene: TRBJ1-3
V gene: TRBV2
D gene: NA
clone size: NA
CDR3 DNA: TGTGCCAGCAGTGAGCAGGGTGGTATCTCTGGAAACACCATATATTTT
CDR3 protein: CASSEQGGISGNTIYF

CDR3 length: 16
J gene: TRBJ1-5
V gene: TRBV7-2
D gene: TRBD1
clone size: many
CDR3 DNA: TGTGCCAGCAGCTTCGCAGACAGGGGAGGGAATCAGCCCCAGCATTTT
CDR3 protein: CASSFADRGGNQPQHF

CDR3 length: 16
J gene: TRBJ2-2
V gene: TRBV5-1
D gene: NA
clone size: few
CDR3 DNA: TGCGCCAGCAGCTTGGTGGTACAGGCGTACACCGGGGAGCTGTTTTTT
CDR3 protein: CASSLVVQAYTGELFF

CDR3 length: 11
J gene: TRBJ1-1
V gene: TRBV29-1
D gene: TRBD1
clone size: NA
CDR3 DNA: TGCAGCGTGGACAGGGGAGGGGAAGCTTTCTTT
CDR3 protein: CSVDRGGEAFF

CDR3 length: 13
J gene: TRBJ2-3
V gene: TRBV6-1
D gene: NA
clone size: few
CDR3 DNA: TGTGCCAGCACACGGGGGTACACAGATACGCAGTATTTT
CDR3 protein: CASTRGYTDTQYF

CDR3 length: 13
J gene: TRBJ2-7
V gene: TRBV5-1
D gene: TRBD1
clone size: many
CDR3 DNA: TGTGCCAGCTCACGGGACAGGACCTACGAGCAGTACTTC
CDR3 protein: CASSRDRTYEQYF

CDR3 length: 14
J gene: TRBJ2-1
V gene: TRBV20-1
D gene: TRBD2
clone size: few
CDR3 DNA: TGCAGTGCGCCCGGGACTAGCTTCCACAATGAGCAGTTCTTC
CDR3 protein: CSAPGTSFHNEQFF

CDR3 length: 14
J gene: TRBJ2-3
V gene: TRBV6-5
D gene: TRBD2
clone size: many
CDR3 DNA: TGTGCCAGCAGTTACACTAGCGGCACAGATACGCAGTATTTT
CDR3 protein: CASSYTSGTDTQYF

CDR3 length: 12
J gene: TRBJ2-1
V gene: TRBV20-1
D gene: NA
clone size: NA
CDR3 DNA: TGCAGTGCTAGTGCCAGAGAGCTTGAGCAGTTCTTC
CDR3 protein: CSASARELEQFF

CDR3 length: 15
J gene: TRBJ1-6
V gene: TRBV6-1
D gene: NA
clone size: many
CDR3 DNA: TGTGCCAGCAGTGAAAAGCAGGCGGGAGGGACACCCCTCCACTTT
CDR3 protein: CASSEKQAGGTPLHF

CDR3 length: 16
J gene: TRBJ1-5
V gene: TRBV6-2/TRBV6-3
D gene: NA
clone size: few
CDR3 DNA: TGTGCCAGCAGCCCCCATGCAGGGATAAGCAATCAGCCCCAGCATTTT
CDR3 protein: CASSPHAGISNQPQHF

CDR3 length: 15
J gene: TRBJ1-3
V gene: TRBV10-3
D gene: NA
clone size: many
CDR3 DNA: TGTGCCAGTCATAAAGAAAGCTACTCTGGAAACACCATATATTTT
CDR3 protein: CASHKESYSGNTIYF

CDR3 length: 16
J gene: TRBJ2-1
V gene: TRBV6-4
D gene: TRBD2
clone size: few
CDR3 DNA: TGTGCCAGCAGTGACTACGCGGGGGGGCAATACAATGAGCAGTTCTTC
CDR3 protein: CASSDYAGGQYNEQFF

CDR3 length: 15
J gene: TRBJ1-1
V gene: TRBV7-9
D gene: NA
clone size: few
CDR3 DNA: TGTGCCAGCAGCTTATTTGGGGCGATGAACACTGAAGCTTTCTTT
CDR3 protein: CASSLFGAMNTEAFF

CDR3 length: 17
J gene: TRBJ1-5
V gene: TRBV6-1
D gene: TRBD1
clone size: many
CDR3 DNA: TGTGCCAGCAGCCAGGGGGGCCCTGGGGGGAGGAATCAGCCCCAGCATTTT
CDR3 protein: CASSQGGPGGRNQPQHF

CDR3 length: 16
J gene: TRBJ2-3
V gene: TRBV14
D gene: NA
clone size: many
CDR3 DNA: TGTGCCAGCAGCCAAGTCCTAGGACAAGCCACAGATACGCAGTATTTT
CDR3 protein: CASSQVLGQATDTQYF

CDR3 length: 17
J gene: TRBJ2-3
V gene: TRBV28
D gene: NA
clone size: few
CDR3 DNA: TGTGCCAGCAGTTTAGGCAGGGGAGTGGGGCTCACAGATACGCAGTATTTT
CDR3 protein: CASSLGRGVGLTDTQYF

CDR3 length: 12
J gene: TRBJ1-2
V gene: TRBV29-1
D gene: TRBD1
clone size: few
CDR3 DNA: TGCAGCGTGACCACAGGGGTGTCTGGCTACACCTTC
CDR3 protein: CSVTTGVSGYTF

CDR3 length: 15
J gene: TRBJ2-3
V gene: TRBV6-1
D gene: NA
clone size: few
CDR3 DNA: TGTGCCAGCAGTACCCCCTCAGGGGTGACAGATACGCAGTATTTT
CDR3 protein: CASSTPSGVTDTQYF

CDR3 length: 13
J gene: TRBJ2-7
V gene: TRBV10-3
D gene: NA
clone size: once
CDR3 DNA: TGTGCCATCAGTAGACAGAATACCTACGAGCAGTACTTC
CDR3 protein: CAISRQNTYEQYF

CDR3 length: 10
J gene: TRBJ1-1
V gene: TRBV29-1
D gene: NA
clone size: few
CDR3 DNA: TGCAGCAGGGTGAACACTGAAGCTTTCTTT
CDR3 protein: CSRVNTEAFF

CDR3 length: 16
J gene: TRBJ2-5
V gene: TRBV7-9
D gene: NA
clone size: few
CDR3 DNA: TGTGCCAGCAGCTCGTTGGGTCCACCATTGGGGGAGACCCAGTACTTC
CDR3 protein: CASSSLGPPLGETQYF

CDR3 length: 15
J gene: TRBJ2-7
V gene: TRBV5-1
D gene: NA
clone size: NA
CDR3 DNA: TGCGCCAGCAGCTTGTCGGCAGGGGAGGCCTACGAGCAGTACTTC
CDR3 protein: CASSLSAGEAYEQYF

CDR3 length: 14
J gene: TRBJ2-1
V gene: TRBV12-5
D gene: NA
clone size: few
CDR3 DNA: TGTGCTAGTGGACCCCCTAGCGCTCGCAATGAGCAGTTCTTC
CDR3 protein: CASGPPSARNEQFF

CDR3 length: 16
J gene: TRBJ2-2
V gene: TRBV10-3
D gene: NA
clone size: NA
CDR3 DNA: TGTGCCATCACCTCCTATGGCGGGGGCTTGACCGGGGAGCTGTTTTTT
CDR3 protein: CAITSYGGGLTGELFF

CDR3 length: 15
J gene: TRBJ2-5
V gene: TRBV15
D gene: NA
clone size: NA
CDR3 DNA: TGTGCCACCAGCAGAGGTGTAGGAGACCAAGAGACCCAGTACTTC
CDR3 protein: CATSRGVGDQETQYF

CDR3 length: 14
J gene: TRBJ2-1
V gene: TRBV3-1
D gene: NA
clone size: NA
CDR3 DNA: TGTGCCAGCAGCCAAGCGAGAGTAAGTAGTGAGCAGTTCTTC
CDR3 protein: CASSQARVSSEQFF

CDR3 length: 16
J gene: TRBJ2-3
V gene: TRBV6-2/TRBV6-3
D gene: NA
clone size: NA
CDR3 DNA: TGTGCCAGCAGTTTTCTACCGTCCCCTAGCACAGATACGCAGTATTTT
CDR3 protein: CASSFLPSPSTDTQYF

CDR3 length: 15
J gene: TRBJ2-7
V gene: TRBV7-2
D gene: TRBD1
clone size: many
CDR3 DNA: TGTGCCAGCAGCAACCGGGACAGGGGAAGCTACGAGCAGTACTTC
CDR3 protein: CASSNRDRGSYEQYF

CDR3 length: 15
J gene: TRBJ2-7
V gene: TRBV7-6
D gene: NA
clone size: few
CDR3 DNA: TGTGCCAGCAGCTTAGCCCGGGGAGCTCCCTCCGAGCAGTACTTC
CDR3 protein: CASSLARGAPSEQYF

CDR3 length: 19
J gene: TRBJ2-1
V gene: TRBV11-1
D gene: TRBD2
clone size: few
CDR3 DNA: TGTGCCAGCACCCCGGGGGGGTCCAGGAGGACTAGCGGAGACAATGAGCAGTTCTTC
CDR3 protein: CASTPGGSRRTSGDNEQFF

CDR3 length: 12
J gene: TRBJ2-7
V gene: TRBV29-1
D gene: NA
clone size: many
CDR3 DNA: TGCAGCGTTGAAAGGGAAGGGGACGAGCAGTACTTC
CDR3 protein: CSVEREGDEQYF

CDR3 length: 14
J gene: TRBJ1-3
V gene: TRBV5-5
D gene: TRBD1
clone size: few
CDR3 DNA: TGTGCCAGCAGCTCAGGGGGCGGTGGAAACACCATATATTTT
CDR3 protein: CASSSGGGGNTIYF